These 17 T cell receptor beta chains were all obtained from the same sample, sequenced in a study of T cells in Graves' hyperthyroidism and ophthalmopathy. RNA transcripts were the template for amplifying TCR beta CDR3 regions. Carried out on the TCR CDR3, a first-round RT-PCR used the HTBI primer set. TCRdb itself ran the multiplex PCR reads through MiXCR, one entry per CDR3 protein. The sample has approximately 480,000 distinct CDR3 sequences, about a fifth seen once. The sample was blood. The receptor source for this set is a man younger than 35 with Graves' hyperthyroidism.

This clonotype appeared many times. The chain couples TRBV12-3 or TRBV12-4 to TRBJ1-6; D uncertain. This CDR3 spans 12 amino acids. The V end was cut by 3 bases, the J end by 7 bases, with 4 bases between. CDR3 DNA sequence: TGTGCCAGCAGTTTTGGGAATTCACCCCTCCACTTT. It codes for CASSFGNSPLHF.

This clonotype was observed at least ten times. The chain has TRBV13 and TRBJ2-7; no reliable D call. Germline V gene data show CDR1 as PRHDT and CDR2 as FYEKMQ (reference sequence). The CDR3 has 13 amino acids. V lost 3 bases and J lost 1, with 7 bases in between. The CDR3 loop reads CASSFGKSYEQYF. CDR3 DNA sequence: TGTGCCAGCAGCTTTGGCAAATCCTACGAGCAGTACTTC.

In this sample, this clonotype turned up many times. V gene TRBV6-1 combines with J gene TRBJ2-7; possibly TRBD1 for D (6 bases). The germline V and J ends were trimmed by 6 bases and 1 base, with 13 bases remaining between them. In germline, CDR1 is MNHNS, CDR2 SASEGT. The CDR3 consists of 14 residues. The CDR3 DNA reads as TGTGCCAGCAGCTCCAAGACAGGTTCCTACGAGCAGTACTTC. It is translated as CASSSKTGSYEQYF.

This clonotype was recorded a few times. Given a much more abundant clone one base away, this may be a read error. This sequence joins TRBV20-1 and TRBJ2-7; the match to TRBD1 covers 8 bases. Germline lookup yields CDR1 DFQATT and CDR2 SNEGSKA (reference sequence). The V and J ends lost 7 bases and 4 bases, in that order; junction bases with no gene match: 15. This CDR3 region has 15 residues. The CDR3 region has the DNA TGCAGTGTTAGGACAACAGGGGGATCCCCTTACGAGCAGTACTTC. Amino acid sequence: CSVRTTGGSPYEQYF.

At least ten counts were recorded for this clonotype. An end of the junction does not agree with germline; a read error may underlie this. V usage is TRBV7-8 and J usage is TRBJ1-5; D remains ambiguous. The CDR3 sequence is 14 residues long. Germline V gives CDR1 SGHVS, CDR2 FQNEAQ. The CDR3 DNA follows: TGTGCCAGCAGCTTAGTTTCGGGGAATCGGCCCCAGCATTTT. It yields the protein CASSLVSGNRPQHF. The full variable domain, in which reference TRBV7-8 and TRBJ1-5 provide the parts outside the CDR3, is GAGVSQSPRYKVAKRGQDVALRCDPISGHVSLFWYQQALGQGPEFLTYFQNEAQLDKSGLPSDRFFAERPEGSVSTLKIQRTQQEDSAVYLCASSLVSGNRPQHFGDGTRLSIL.

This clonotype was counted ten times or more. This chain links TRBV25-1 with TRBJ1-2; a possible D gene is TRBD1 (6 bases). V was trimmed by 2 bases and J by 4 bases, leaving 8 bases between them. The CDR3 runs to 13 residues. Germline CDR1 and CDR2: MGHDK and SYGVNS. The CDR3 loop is CASSEDRSYGYTF. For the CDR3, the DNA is TGTGCCAGCAGTGAAGACAGGTCCTATGGCTACACCTTC.

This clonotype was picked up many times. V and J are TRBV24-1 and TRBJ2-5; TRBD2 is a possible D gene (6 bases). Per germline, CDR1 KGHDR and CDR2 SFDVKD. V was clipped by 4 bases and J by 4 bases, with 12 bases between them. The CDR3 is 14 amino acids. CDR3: CATSEAGRGETQYF. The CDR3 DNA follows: TGTGCCACCAGTGAGGCGGGACGAGGAGAGACCCAGTACTTC.

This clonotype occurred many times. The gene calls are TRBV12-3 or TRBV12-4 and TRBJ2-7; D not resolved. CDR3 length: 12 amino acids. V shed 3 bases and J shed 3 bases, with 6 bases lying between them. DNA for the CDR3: TGTGCCAGCAGTTTCTGGGGCTACGAGCAGTACTTC. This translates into CASSFWGYEQYF.

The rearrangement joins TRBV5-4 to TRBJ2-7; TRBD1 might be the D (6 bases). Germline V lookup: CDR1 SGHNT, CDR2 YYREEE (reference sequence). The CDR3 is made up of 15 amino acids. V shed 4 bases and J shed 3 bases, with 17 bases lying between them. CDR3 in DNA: TGTGCCAGCAGCGCGGTTGAGACAGGTAGCTACGAGCAGTACTTC. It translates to CASSAVETGSYEQYF.

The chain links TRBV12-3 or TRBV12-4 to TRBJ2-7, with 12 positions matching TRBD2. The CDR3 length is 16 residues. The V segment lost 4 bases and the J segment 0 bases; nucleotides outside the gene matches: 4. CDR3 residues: CASSWTSGASSYEQYF. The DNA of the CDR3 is TGTGCCAGCAGTTGGACTAGCGGGGCTAGCTCCTACGAGCAGTACTTC.

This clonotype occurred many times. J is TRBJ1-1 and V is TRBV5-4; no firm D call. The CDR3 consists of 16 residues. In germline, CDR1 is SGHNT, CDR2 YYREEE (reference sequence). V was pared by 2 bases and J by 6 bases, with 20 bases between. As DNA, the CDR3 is TGTGCCAGCAGCTTAATTTTGGACGGATGGAGGGCTGAAGCTTTCTTT. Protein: CASSLILDGWRAEAFF.

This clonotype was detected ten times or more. CDR3 protein: CAWSWDMNTEAFF. CDR3 coding DNA: TGTGCCTGGAGTTGGGATATGAACACTGAAGCTTTCTTT. The gene calls are TRBV30 and TRBJ1-1, with D uncertain. CDR1 and CDR2 (germline): GTSNPN, SVGIG (reference sequence). The V end lost 2 bases, the J end lost 0 bases, and 7 bases lay between the germline ends. This CDR3 contains 13 residues.

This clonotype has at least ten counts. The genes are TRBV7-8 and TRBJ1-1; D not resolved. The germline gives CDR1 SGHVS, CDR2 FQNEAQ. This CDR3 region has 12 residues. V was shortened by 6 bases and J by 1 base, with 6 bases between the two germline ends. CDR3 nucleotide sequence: TGTGCCAGCAGGAAAGGGAACACTGAAGCTTTCTTT. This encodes CASRKGNTEAFF.

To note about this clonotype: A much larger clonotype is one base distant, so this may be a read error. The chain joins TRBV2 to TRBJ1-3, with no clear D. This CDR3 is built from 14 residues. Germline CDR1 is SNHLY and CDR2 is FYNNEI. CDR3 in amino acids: CANSDFFSGNTIYF. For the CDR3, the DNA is TGTGCCAACAGTGACTTCTTCTCTGGAAACACCATATATTTT. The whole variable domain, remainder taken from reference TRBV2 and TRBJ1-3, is EPEVTQTPSHQVTQMGQEVILRCVPISNHLYFYWYRQILGQKVEFLVSFYNNEISEKSEIFDDQFSVERPDGSNFTLKIRSTKLEDSAMYFCANSDFFSGNTIYFGEGSWLTVV.

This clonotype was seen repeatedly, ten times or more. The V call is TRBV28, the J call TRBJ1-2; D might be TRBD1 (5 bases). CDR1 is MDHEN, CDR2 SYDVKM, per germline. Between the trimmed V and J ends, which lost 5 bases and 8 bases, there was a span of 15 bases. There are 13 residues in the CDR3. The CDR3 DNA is TGTGCCAGCAGTGGGGGACGGAATGAGGGCTACACCTTC. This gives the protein CASSGGRNEGYTF.

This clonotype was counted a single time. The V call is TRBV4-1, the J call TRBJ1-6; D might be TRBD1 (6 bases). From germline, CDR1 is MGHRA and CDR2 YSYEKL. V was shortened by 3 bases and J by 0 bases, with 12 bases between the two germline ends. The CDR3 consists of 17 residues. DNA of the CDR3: TGCGCCAGCAGCCAGGACGCAGGGGACTCCTATAATTCACCCCTCCACTTT. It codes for CASSQDAGDSYNSPLHF.

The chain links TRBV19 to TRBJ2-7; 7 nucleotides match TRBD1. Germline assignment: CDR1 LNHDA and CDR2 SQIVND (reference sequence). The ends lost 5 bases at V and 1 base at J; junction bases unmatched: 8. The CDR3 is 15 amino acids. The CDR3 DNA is TGTGCCAGTAGTCAACGACAGGGTTTTTCCTACGAGCAGTACTTC. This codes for CASSQRQGFSYEQYF.